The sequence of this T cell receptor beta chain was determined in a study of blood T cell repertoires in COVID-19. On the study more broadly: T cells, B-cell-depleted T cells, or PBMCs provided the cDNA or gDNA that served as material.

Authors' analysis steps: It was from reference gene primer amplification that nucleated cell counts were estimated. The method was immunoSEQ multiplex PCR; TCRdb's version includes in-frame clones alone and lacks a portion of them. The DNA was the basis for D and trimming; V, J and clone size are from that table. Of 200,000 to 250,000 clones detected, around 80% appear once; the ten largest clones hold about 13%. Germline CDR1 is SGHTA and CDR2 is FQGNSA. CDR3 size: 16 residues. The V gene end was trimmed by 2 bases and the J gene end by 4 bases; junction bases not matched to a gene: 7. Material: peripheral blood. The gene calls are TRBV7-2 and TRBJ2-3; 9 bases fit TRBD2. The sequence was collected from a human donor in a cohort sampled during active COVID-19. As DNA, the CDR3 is TGTGCCAGCAGCTTAAGGAGCGGGGGGTCGGCAGATACGCAGTATTTT. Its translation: CASSLRSGGSADTQYF.